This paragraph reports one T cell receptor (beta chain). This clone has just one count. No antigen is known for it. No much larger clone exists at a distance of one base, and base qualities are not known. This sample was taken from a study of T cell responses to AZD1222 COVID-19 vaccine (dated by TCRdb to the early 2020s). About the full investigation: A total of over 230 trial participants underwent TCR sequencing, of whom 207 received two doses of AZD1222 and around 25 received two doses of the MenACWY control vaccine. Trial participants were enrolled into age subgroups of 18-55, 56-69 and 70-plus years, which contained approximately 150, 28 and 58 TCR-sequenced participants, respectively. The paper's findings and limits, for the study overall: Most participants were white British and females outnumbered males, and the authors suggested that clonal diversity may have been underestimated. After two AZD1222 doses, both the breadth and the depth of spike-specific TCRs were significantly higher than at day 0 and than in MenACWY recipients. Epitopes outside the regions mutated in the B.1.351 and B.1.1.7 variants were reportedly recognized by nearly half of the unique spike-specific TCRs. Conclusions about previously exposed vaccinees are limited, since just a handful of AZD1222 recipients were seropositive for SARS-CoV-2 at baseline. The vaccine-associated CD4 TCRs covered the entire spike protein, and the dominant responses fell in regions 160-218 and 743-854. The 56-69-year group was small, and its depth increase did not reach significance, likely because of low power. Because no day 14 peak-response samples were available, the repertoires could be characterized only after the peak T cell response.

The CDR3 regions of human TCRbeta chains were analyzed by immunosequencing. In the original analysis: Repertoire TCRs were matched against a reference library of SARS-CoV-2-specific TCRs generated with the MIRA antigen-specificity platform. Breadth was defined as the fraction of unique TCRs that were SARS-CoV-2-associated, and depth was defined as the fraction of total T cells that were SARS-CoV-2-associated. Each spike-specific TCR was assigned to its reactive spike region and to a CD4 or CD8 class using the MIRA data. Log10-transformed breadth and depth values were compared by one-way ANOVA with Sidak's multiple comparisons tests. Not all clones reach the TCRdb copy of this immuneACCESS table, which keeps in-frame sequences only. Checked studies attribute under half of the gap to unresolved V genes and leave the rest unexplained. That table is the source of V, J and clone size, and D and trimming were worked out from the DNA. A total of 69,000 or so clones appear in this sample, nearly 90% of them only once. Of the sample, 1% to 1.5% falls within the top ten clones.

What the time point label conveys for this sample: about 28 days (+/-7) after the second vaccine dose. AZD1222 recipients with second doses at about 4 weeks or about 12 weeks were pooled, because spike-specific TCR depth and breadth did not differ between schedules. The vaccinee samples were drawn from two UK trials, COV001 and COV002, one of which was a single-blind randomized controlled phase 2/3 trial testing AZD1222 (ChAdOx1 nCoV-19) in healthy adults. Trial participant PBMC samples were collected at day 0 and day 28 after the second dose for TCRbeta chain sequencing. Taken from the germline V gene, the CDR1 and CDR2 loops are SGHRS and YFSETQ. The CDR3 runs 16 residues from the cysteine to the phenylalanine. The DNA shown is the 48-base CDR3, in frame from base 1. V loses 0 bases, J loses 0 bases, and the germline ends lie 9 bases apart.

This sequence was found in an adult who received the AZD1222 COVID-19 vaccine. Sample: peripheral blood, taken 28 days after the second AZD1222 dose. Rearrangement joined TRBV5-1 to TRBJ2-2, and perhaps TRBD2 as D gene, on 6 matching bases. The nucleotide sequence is TGCGCCAGCAGCTTGGCCTGGGAGGCGAACACCGGGGAGCTGTTTTTT. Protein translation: CASSLAWEANTGELFF.